This T cell receptor beta chain came from a study of OX40 agonist ivuxolimab in advanced cancers. The cohort excluded patients with autoimmune disease history or systemic immunosuppression. A word on this clone: Its matching antigen is unknown.

Study results and caveats: Fewer expanded clones were found on average in CD4+ than in CD8+ T cells.

The CDR3 is 15 amino acids. Some clones are missing from TCRdb's copy, which holds only in-frame ones; the method was immunoSEQ multiplex PCR. This sample has thousands of clones, with 69% found just once. The source was CD4+ or CD8+ T cells sorted from blood, collected in a trial of the OX40 agonist ivuxolimab. The source of this sequence is an adult with an advanced solid tumor such as melanoma, head and neck, liver or kidney cancer. The chain recombines TRBV21-1 with TRBJ1-2; TRBD1, the table's D call, lacks a check against the DNA. TRBV21-1 corresponds to a pseudogene. CDR3 sequence: CASSPDIKVVNGYTF. The CDR3, as DNA: TGTGCCAGCAGCCCCGACATAAAGGTGGTTAATGGCTACACCTTC.